These 25 T cell receptor beta chains came from one sample sequenced in a study of glioma-infiltrating T cells (dated by TCRdb to about 2016). The listed sequencing device is Illumina MiSeq. The iRepertoire nested amplicon-rescue multiplex PCR (arm-PCR) platform was used to amplify TCR alpha and beta CDR3 regions from RNA. TCRdb passed the public sequencing reads through fastp at Q25 and MiXCR, retaining productive beta sequences. Rows matching on CDR3 protein sequence are summarized as one entry with the most common DNA and genes. The sample records about 410,000 distinct CDR3 sequences, 41% of which are singletons. The ten largest clones capture 12% of the sample. Sequenced sample: glioma tissue, nonneoplastic brain tissue, or PBMCs (not recorded which). These receptors came from a human donor with low-grade glioma or glioblastoma, undergoing nonglioma brain surgery, or in good health (not recorded which).

Regarding this clonotype: Relative to the germline gene, one junction end is altered; a read error may explain this. The rearrangement links TRBV7-9 to TRBJ2-2; D gene ambiguous. CDR3 length: 15 residues. Germline-derived CDR1 and CDR2 are SEHNR and FQNEAQ (reference sequence). The CDR3 region has the DNA TGTGCCAGCAGCCACCTCCGTCAGGCCACCGTGGAGCTGTTTTTT. Its protein product is CASSHLRQATVELFF.

This clonotype turned up a few times. The chain carries TRBV4-1 and TRBJ2-2; D may match TRBD1 or TRBD2 (7 bases each). The CDR3 is made up of 16 amino acids. Germline assignment: CDR1 MGHRA and CDR2 YSYEKL. With 3 bases removed from V and 3 bases from J, the gap between germline ends came to 14 bases. CDR3 sequence (DNA): TGCGCCAGCAGCCAGCTCAGGGGGGGCTACACCGGGGAGCTGTTTTTT. Protein product: CASSQLRGGYTGELFF.

The chain couples TRBV5-1 to TRBJ2-6; no reliable D call. This CDR3 is built from 15 residues. V was pared by 4 bases and J by 0 bases, with 8 bases between. Germline V lookup: CDR1 SGHRS, CDR2 YFSETQ. CDR3 loop: CASSTSSSGANVLTF. In DNA, the CDR3 is TGCGCCAGCAGCACATCTAGCTCTGGGGCCAACGTCCTGACTTTC.

Points on this clonotype: It is likely a read error, because the conserved phenylalanine at the end of the CDR3 is missing. The V and J genes are TRBV7-2 and TRBJ2-7; D perhaps matches TRBD2 (7 bases). Germline values: CDR1 SGHTA, CDR2 FQGNSA. This CDR3 is 13 amino acids long. The V end lost 5 bases, the J end lost 4 bases, and 12 bases lay between the germline ends. CDR3 amino acids: CASSIGGAYEQYL. The CDR3, as DNA: TGTGCCAGCAGCATAGGGGGGGCTTACGAGCAGTACCTC.

This clonotype came up a few times. Sequence at one end of the junction differs from germline and may be a read error. The V and J genes are TRBV20-1 and TRBJ1-4; 8 bases agree with TRBD1. The CDR3 contains 14 residues. CDR1 DFQATT and CDR2 SNEGSKA come from the germline V gene (reference sequence). The CDR3 loop is CSAALGQGSEKLFF. CDR3 bases: TGCAGTGCTGCCCTTGGACAGGGAAGTGAAAAATTGTTTTTT.

This clonotype was found a few times. The gene calls are TRBV28 and TRBJ2-5, with 12 bases that match TRBD2. CDR3 length equals 17 residues. Germline trimming cut 2 bases from V and 0 bases from J; bases unmatched to any gene: 4. The germline V gene encodes CDR1 MDHEN and CDR2 SYDVKM. The CDR3 DNA follows: TGTGCCAGCAGTTTAGGACTAGCGGGACTGTACCAAGAGACCCAGTACTTC. It encodes CASSLGLAGLYQETQYF.

The V call is TRBV4-3, the J call TRBJ2-1; 11 bases are a match to TRBD2. V gave up 2 bases and J gave up 4 bases; unmatched junction bases: 4. The germline gives CDR1 LGHNA, CDR2 YSLEER. The CDR3 consists of 16 residues. CDR3 region: CASSQLAGGPYNEQFF. The CDR3 DNA follows: TGCGCCAGCAGCCAACTAGCGGGAGGCCCTTACAATGAGCAGTTCTTC.

In its sample, this clonotype was seen a few times. The genes are TRBV15 and TRBJ2-1, with D tentatively TRBD1 or TRBD2 (6 bases each). Germline V gives CDR1 LNHNV, CDR2 YYDKDF (reference sequence). Deletions cut 7 bases from V and 4 bases from J, with 23 bases between. The CDR3 contains 17 residues. This CDR3 is CATTIYIGGGNYNEQFF. The CDR3 DNA is TGTGCCACCACTATATATATTGGGGGCGGGAATTACAATGAGCAGTTCTTC.

This clonotype came up a few times. The chain recombines TRBV28 with TRBJ2-5; 7 bases align to TRBD2. This CDR3 is built from 14 residues. V shed 5 bases and J 3 bases; nucleotides not matched to a gene: 6. Germline V gene sequence: CDR1 MDHEN, CDR2 SYDVKM. The CDR3 sequence: CASSEMLAEETQYF. The CDR3 nucleotides are TGTGCCAGCAGTGAAATGCTAGCGGAAGAGACCCAGTACTTC.

This clonotype was seen repeatedly, ten times or more. V usage is TRBV28 and J usage is TRBJ2-7; 7 bases align to TRBD1. V shed 7 bases and J 2 bases; nucleotides not matched to a gene: 8. The CDR3 sequence is 14 residues long. Germline V gene sequence: CDR1 MDHEN, CDR2 SYDVKM. The DNA of the CDR3 is TGTGCCAGCACCACAACAGGGGCGGCCTACGAGCAGTACTTC. Its protein product is CASTTTGAAYEQYF.

This rearrangement joins TRBV6-4 to TRBJ2-7, with 9 bases lining up with TRBD2. V shed 3 bases, J shed 7 bases, and the junction held 7 bases outside the gene matches. Germline-derived CDR1 and CDR2 are MRHNA and SNTAGT. This CDR3 comprises 14 residues. The CDR3 sequence is CASSEGSGSNEQYF. The CDR3 bases are TGTGCCAGCAGTGAAGGTAGCGGGAGCAATGAGCAGTACTTC.

This chain joins TRBV19 and TRBJ2-7; D remains ambiguous. CDR3 length: 13 amino acids. Trimming stripped 3 bases from V and 1 base from J, with 7 bases between. Germline CDR1 and CDR2: LNHDA and SQIVND (reference sequence). CDR3 sequence: CASSIHRSYEQYF. The CDR3 coding sequence is TGTGCCAGTAGTATTCACCGTTCCTACGAGCAGTACTTC.

The chain uses TRBV28 and TRBJ2-7, with TRBD1 identical over 8 bases. Germline V gene data show CDR1 as MDHEN and CDR2 as SYDVKM. The CDR3 is made up of 18 amino acids. The junction had 16 bases not matched to a gene; V was cut back by 2 bases and J by 4 bases. The CDR3 region has the DNA TGTGCCAGCAGTTTAAGGTTGGGCAGGGGGCTGAAAATATACGAGCAGTACTTC. Translating gives CASSLRLGRGLKIYEQYF.

Of note for this clonotype: One junction end disagrees with the germline gene, perhaps due to a read error. The chain recombines TRBV7-6 with TRBJ2-4, with TRBD2 matching 9 bases. The V gene's germline CDR1 is SGHVS and CDR2 FNYEAQ. This CDR3 has 16 amino acids. CDR3 residues: CASSQLVAGVENIQYF. The DNA of the CDR3 is TGCGCCAGCAGCCAACTTGTAGCGGGAGTGGAAAACATTCAGTACTTC.

V and J are TRBV4-3 and TRBJ2-7; a possible D gene is TRBD2 (6 bases). Germline assignment: CDR1 LGHNA and CDR2 YSLEER. The CDR3 runs to 13 residues. Trimming took off 1 base at V and 7 bases at J, with 11 bases between the two ends. The CDR3 DNA follows: TGCGCCAGCAGCCAAGCGGGAGTGGGGGAGCAGTACTTC. Encoded protein: CASSQAGVGEQYF.

V gene TRBV10-3 combines with J gene TRBJ2-7, with TRBD1 identical over 11 bases. The CDR3 runs to 14 residues. J lost 2 bases, V lost 7 bases, and 4 bases had no gene match. CDR1 ENHRY and CDR2 SYGVKD come from the germline V gene. The CDR3 DNA sequence: TGTGCCATCAAGGACAGGGGGCAGACCTACGAGCAGTACTTC. Protein product: CAIKDRGQTYEQYF.

This clonotype has at least ten counts. The chain employs TRBV6-2 or TRBV6-3 and TRBJ1-1, with 8 bases fitting TRBD1. Unmatched junction bases numbered 7, after V lost 6 bases and J lost 7 bases. The CDR3 is 13 residues long. CDR1 MNHEY and CDR2 SVGEGT come from the germline V gene. CDR3 DNA sequence: TGTGCCAGCAGCACCAGGGGGCTTAATGAAGCTTTCTTT. It encodes CASSTRGLNEAFF.

The gene calls are TRBV29-1 and TRBJ2-1; D is ambiguous. CDR1 is SQVTM, CDR2 ANQGSEA, per germline. CDR3 length: 11 amino acids. The V and J ends lost 8 bases and 5 bases respectively, with 10 bases between them. The CDR3 is CSSRAHNEQFF. CDR3 nucleotide sequence: TGCAGCTCCCGTGCTCACAATGAGCAGTTCTTC.

This clonotype was counted a few times. The V call is TRBV4-1, the J call TRBJ1-3, with D uncertain. This CDR3 is 15 amino acids long. Germline values: CDR1 MGHRA, CDR2 YSYEKL. Trimming cost V 4 bases and J 0 bases, with 10 bases left between them. This CDR3 reads CASSPGRASGNTIYF. The CDR3 nucleotides read TGCGCCAGCAGCCCCGGTAGGGCCTCTGGAAACACCATATATTTT.

This chain connects TRBV4-1 to TRBJ2-5, with D possibly TRBD2 on 7 matching bases. The V end lost 3 bases, the J end lost 4 bases, and 9 bases lay between the germline ends. CDR1 and CDR2 (germline): MGHRA, YSYEKL. The CDR3 covers 13 residues. The CDR3 is CASSQGGRETQYF. The CDR3 bases are TGCGCCAGCAGCCAGGGGGGGCGAGAGACCCAGTACTTC.

With respect to this clonotype: A much more abundant neighbour one base away suggests this may be a read error. This chain links TRBV7-2 with TRBJ2-2, with 8 nucleotides matching TRBD1. Germline CDR1 SGHTA, CDR2 FQGNSA. With 2 bases clipped from V and 10 bases from J, the junction kept 6 bases outside the gene matches. This CDR3 is built from 14 residues. For the CDR3, the DNA is TGTGCCAGCAGCTTACAGGGGGCTGGCGAGGAGCTGTTTTTT. Its protein is CASSLQGAGEELFF. Filled out from reference TRBV7-2 and TRBJ2-2, the complete variable domain reads GAGVSQSPSNKVTEKGKDVELRCDPISGHTALYWYRQSLGQGLEFLIYFQGNSAPDKSGLPSDRFSAERTGGSVSTLTIQRTQQEDSAVYLCASSLQGAGEELFFGEGSRLTVL.

This clonotype appeared a few times. This sequence joins TRBV6-2 or TRBV6-3 and TRBJ2-5, with unresolved D. The CDR3 is 15 amino acids. Germline V CDR1 and CDR2: MNHEY, SVGEGT. Between the trimmed V and J ends, which lost 7 bases and 5 bases, there was a span of 20 bases. Here the CDR3 DNA reads TGTGCCAGCATGGTCCGAGCCTCTTTCTGGGAGACCCAGTACTTC. Translation gives CASMVRASFWETQYF.

The chain combines TRBV25-1 with TRBJ1-4; D call uncertain. The CDR3 is 13 residues long. Germline V gene sequence: CDR1 MGHDK, CDR2 SYGVNS. Trimming removed 5 bases from V and 8 bases from J, with 12 bases in between. The CDR3 region is CASSRTNGEKLFF. CDR3 bases: TGTGCCAGCAGTCGAACAAATGGGGAAAAACTGTTTTTT.

This clonotype showed up just once. Likely a read error: the CDR3 ends without its conserved phenylalanine or tryptophan. This chain links TRBV15 with TRBJ2-1, with TRBD1 identical over 10 bases. The CDR3 has 15 residues. Germline loops: CDR1 LNHNV, CDR2 YYDKDF (reference sequence). Trimming removed 6 bases from V and 12 bases from J; junction bases left unmatched: 14. Written as DNA, the CDR3 is TGTGCCACCAGTGGCCGGGACAGGGGCCTGAGTTGGCAGTTCCTC. It yields the protein CATSGRDRGLSWQFL.

Concerning this clonotype itself: A read error may account for a junction end that differs from germline. Here the CDR3 reads CACSLGGAQETQYF. For the CDR3, the DNA is TGTGCCTGCAGTTTGGGGGGGGCGCAAGAGACCCAGTACTTC. The chain is built from TRBV28 and TRBJ2-5, with D perhaps matching TRBD2 (7 bases). This CDR3 comprises 14 residues. Germline assignment: CDR1 MDHEN and CDR2 SYDVKM.